Listed below are T cell receptor beta chains from one sample, sequenced in a study of blood T cell repertoires in COVID-19. The method was immunoSEQ multiplex PCR; TCRdb's version includes in-frame clones alone and lacks a portion of them. Of 120,000 to 150,000 clones listed, 75% to 90% are singletons. Sequencing input: peripheral blood. These receptors originate from a woman aged 55 to 70 with COVID-19, enrolled during active disease. Each CDR3 is given with its conserved first and last residue. The D gene is left open where the match is weak. Size values are once, few and many counts, or a class for expanded clones, and some rows have none.

v_gene	j_gene	abundance	d_gene	CDR3aa	CDR3nt
TRBV12-3/TRBV12-4	TRBJ1-1	once	NA	CASVGGMNTEAFF	TGTGCCTCGGTGGGGGGGATGAACACTGAAGCTTTCTTT
TRBV11-3	TRBJ2-7	NA	TRBD1	CASSRTGLDEQYF	TGTGCCAGCAGCCGGACAGGGTTGGACGAGCAGTACTTC
TRBV14	TRBJ1-1	few	TRBD1	CASSQGGRGLVVNTEAFF	TGTGCCAGCAGCCAAGGGGGCAGGGGGCTTGTCGTGAACACTGAAGCTTTCTTT
TRBV3-1/TRBV3-2	TRBJ1-1	NA	NA	CASSQVLGAEAFF	TGTGCCAGCAGCCAGGTTCTAGGGGCTGAAGCTTTCTTT
TRBV10-3	TRBJ1-1	NA	NA	CAISESRQNTEAFF	TGTGCCATCAGTGAGTCGCGGCAGAACACTGAAGCTTTCTTT
TRBV21-1	TRBJ1-1	NA	NA	CASTPGQGLNTEAFF	TGTGCCAGCACTCCGGGACAGGGATTAAACACTGAAGCTTTCTTT
TRBV7-8	TRBJ2-1	NA	TRBD1	CASSPLYRDRGINEQFF	TGTGCCAGCAGCCCGCTCTACCGGGACAGGGGAATCAATGAGCAGTTCTTC
TRBV25-1	TRBJ2-5	NA	TRBD2	CASSPGGSGGQETQYF	TGTGCCAGCAGTCCCGGAGGAAGCGGGGGCCAAGAGACCCAGTACTTC
TRBV3-1/TRBV3-2	TRBJ1-5	NA	TRBD1	CASSQDSGQVGNQPQHF	TGTGCCAGCAGCCAAGATAGCGGACAGGTCGGCAATCAGCCCCAGCATTTT
TRBV4-2	TRBJ1-2	NA	NA	CASSQDPAELGGGYTF	TGTGCCAGCAGCCAAGATCCGGCAGAGCTAGGAGGAGGCTACACCTTC
TRBV19	TRBJ1-4	NA	TRBD1	CASSILDAGGNEKLFF	TGTGCCAGTAGTATTCTGGACGCAGGGGGCAATGAAAAACTGTTTTTT
TRBV14	TRBJ1-1	once	TRBD1	CASSQAGGIEAFF	TGTGCCAGCAGCCAAGCAGGGGGCATTGAAGCTTTCTTT
TRBV6-5	TRBJ1-4	NA	NA	CASSYSMGGSNEKLFF	TGTGCCAGCAGTTACTCGATGGGGGGATCTAATGAAAAACTGTTTTTT
TRBV5-1	TRBJ1-2	NA	NA	CASSPLRGSYGYTF	TGCGCCAGCAGCCCCCTACGGGGGAGCTATGGCTACACCTTC
TRBV6-2/TRBV6-3	TRBJ1-5	NA	NA	CASSYGLLGNQPQHF	TGTGCCAGCAGTTACGGCCTGCTGGGCAATCAGCCCCAGCATTTT